This record covers a single T cell receptor beta chain. How the authors handled the data: For nucleated cells, counts were estimated from reference gene primer amplification. Sequencing was performed with immunoSEQ multiplex PCR; in TCRdb, only in-frame clones are kept and a portion is missing. D and trimming come from the DNA, and the V and J calls and clone size come from that table. This table has nearly 200,000 clones, around 85% appearing once. These data come from a study of blood T cell repertoires in COVID-19. Turning to the study itself: COVID-19 samples from acute and convalescent phases originated in the United States, Italy and Spain. Nucleic acid was either cDNA or gDNA, and it came from T cells, B-cell-depleted T cells, or PBMCs.

The CDR3 is made up of 17 amino acids. Deletions cut 0 bases from V and 4 bases from J, with 18 bases between. From germline, CDR1 is MGHRA and CDR2 YSYEKL. The V and J genes are TRBV4-1 and TRBJ1-2; D perhaps matches TRBD1 (6 bases). Sample: peripheral blood. The clonotype was recovered from an older woman with acute or convalescent COVID-19. The CDR3 loop reads CASSQDVDSGQIYGYTF. CDR3 DNA: TGCGCCAGCAGCCAAGATGTGGACTCAGGACAGATCTATGGCTACACCTTC.